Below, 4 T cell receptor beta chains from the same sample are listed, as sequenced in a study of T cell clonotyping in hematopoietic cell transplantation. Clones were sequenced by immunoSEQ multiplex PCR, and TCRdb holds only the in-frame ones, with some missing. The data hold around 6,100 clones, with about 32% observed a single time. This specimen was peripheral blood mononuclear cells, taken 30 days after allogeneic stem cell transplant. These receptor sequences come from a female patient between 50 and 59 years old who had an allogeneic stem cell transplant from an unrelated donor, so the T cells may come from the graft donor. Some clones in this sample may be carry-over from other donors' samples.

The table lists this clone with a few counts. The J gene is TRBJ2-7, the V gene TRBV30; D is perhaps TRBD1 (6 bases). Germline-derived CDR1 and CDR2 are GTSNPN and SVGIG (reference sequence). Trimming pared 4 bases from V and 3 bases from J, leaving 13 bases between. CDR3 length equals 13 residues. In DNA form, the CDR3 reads TGTGCCTGGAATGAGGACAGAGACTACGAGCAGTACTTC. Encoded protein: CAWNEDRDYEQYF.

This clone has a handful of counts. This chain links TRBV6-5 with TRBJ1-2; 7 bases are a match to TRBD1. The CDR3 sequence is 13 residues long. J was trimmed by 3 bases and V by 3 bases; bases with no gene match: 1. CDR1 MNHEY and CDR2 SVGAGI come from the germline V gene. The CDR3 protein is CASSYGQDYGYTF. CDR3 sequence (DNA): TGTGCCAGCAGTTATGGACAGGACTATGGCTACACCTTC.

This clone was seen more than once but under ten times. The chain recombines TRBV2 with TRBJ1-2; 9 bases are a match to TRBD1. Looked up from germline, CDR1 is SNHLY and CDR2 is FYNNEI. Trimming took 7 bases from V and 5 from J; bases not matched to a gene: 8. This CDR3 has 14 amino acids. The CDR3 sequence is CASKFLTGGYGYTF. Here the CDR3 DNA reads TGTGCCAGCAAGTTCTTGACAGGGGGTTATGGCTACACCTTC. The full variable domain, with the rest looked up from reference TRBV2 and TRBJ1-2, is EPEVTQTPSHQVTQMGQEVILRCVPISNHLYFYWYRQILGQKVEFLVSFYNNEISEKSEIFDDQFSVERPDGSNFTLKIRSTKLEDSAMYFCASKFLTGGYGYTFGSGTRLTVV.

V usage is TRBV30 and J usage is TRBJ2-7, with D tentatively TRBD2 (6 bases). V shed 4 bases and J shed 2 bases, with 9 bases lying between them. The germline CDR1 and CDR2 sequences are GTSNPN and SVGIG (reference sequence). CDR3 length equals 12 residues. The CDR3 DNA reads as TGTGCCTGGAATGGAGGGGCCTACGAGCAGTACTTC. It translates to CAWNGGAYEQYF. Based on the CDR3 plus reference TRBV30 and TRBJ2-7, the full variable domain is SQTIHQWPATLVQPVGSPLSLECTVEGTSNPNLYWYRQAAGRGLQLLFYSVGIGQISSEVPQNLSASRPQDRQFILSSKKLLLSDSGFYLCAWNGGAYEQYFGPGTRLTVT.